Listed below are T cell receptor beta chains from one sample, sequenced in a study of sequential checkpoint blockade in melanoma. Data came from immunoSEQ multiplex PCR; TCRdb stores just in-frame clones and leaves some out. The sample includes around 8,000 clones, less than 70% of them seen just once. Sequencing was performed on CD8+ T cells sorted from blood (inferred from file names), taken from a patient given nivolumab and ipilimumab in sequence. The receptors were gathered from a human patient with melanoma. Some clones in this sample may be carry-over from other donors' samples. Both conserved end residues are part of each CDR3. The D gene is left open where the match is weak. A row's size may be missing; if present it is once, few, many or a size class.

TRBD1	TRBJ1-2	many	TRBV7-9	CASMPTGDWLDGYTF	TGTGCCAGCATGCCGACAGGGGATTGGTTGGATGGCTACACCTTC
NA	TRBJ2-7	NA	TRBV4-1	CASSQENRANWEQYF	TGCGCCAGCAGCCAGGAAAACAGGGCGAATTGGGAGCAGTACTTC
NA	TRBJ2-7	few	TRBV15	CATSRTGYGNEQYF	TGTGCCACCAGCAGAACAGGGTATGGTAACGAGCAGTACTTC
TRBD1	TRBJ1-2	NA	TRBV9	CASSVGDSLYGYTF	TGTGCCAGCAGCGTAGGGGACAGTCTTTATGGCTACACCTTC
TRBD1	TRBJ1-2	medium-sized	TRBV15	CATSSYRGDNYGYTF	TGTGCCACCAGCAGCTACAGGGGCGATAACTATGGCTACACCTTC
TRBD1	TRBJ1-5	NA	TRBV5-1	CASSLLAGTANQPQHF	TGCGCCAGCAGCTTGCTCGCAGGGACAGCTAATCAGCCCCAGCATTTT
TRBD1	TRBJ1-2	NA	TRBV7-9	CGVYWVGTGLGYTF	TGTGGGGTTTATTGGGTTGGGACAGGGTTGGGCTACACCTTC
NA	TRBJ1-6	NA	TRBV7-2	CASTGGGGSYNSPLHF	TGTGCCAGCACTGGGGGCGGGGGTAGCTATAATTCACCCCTCCACTTT
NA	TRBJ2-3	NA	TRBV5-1	CASSNGTYGTDTQYF	TGCGCCAGCAGCAACGGGACTTACGGCACAGATACGCAGTATTTT
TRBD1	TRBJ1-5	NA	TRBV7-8	CASTETGQVNQPQHF	TGTGCCAGCACCGAAACGGGACAGGTCAATCAGCCCCAGCATTTT
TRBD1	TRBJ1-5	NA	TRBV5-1	CASSLGTGSRQPQHF	TGCGCCAGCAGCTTAGGGACAGGGAGTAGACAGCCCCAGCATTTT
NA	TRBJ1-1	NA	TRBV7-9	CASTMAGGTEAFF	TGTGCCAGCACAATGGCGGGGGGCACTGAAGCTTTCTTT
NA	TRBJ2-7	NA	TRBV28	CASSSSGVYEQYF	TGTGCCAGCAGTTCCTCAGGGGTCTACGAGCAGTACTTC
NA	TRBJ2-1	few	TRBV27	CASSLSGSYNEQFF	TGTGCCAGCAGCCTTTCGGGCTCCTACAATGAGCAGTTCTTC
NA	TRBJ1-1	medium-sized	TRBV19	CASRRAGWNTEAFF	TGTGCCAGTAGGAGGGCTGGATGGAACACTGAAGCTTTCTTT
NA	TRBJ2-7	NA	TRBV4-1	CASSTQGGGYEQYF	TGCGCCAGCAGCACCCAGGGTGGTGGCTACGAGCAGTACTTC
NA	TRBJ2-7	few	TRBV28	CASSLSPDSSYEQYF	TGTGCCAGCAGTTTATCCCCGGACAGCTCCTACGAGCAGTACTTC
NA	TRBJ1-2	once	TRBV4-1	CASSQAQSRYGYTF	TGCGCCAGCAGCCAAGCACAGTCTCGCTATGGCTACACCTTC
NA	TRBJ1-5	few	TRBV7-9	CASSLGAAYSNQPQHF	TGTGCCAGCAGCTTAGGGGCAGCCTATAGCAATCAGCCCCAGCATTTT
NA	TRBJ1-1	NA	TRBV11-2	CASSSLTVEAFF	TGTGCCAGCAGCTCCTTGACAGTTGAAGCTTTCTTT
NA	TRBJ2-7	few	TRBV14	CASSQDLHRDYEQYF	TGTGCCAGCAGCCAAGATCTGCACAGGGACTACGAGCAGTACTTC
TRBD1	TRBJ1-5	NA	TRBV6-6	CASSYRQGHQPQHF	TGTGCCAGCAGTTACCGACAGGGACATCAGCCCCAGCATTTT
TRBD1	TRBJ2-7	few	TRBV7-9	CASSSQPGQGPSYEQYF	TGTGCCAGCAGCTCCCAACCGGGACAGGGTCCTTCCTACGAGCAGTACTTC
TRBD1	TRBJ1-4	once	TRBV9	CASSEGTGSATNEKLFF	TGTGCCAGCAGCGAGGGGACAGGGTCGGCAACTAATGAAAAACTGTTTTTT
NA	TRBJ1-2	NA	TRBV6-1	CASSEYTGTRNYGYTF	TGTGCCAGCAGTGAATATACCGGGACACGGAACTATGGCTACACCTTC
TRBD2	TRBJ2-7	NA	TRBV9	CASSVGGGGGSSYEQYF	TGTGCCAGCAGCGTAGGTGGGGGCGGGGGGAGCTCCTACGAGCAGTACTTC
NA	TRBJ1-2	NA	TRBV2	CASPRPARDYGYTF	TGTGCCAGCCCCCGACCTGCGAGGGACTATGGCTACACCTTC
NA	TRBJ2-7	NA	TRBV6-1	CASSILGLDEQYF	TGTGCCAGCAGTATCCTGGGCCTCGACGAGCAGTACTTC
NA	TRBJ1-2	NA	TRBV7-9	CASSPQTNYGYTF	TGTGCCAGCAGCCCACAGACTAACTATGGCTACACCTTC
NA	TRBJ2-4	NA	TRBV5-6	CASSRGGGRAPQYF	TGTGCCAGCAGCAGGGGGGGCGGCCGGGCGCCCCAGTACTTC
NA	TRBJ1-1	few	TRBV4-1	CASSPKGGNEAFF	TGCGCCAGCAGCCCCAAGGGGGGGAATGAAGCTTTCTTT
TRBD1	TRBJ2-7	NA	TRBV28	CASSETGVFYEQYF	TGTGCCAGCAGTGAGACAGGGGTCTTTTACGAGCAGTACTTC
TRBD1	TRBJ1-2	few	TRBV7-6	CASSPPSGGYTF	TGTGCCAGCAGCCCTCCTTCAGGGGGGTACACCTTC
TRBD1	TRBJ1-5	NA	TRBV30	CAWSEDRVSNQPQHF	TGTGCCTGGAGTGAGGACAGGGTTAGCAATCAGCCCCAGCATTTT
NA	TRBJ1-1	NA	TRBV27	CATYPPGGTVAEAFF	TGTGCCACCTACCCCCCGGGAGGAACGGTGGCTGAAGCTTTCTTT
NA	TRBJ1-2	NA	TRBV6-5	CASSYSRGTNYGYTF	TGTGCCAGCAGTTACTCGCGGGGGACTAACTATGGCTACACCTTC
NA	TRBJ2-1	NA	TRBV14	CASSPGTHNEQFF	TGTGCCAGCAGCCCCGGGACTCACAATGAGCAGTTCTTC
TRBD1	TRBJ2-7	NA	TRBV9	CASSGDSSYEQYF	TGTGCCAGCAGCGGGGACAGCTCCTACGAGCAGTACTTC
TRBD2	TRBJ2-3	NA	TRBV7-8	CASSGGLAEPTDTQYF	TGTGCCAGCAGCGGGGGACTAGCGGAGCCCACAGATACGCAGTATTTT
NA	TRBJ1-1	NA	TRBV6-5	CASSYSQRGEAFF	TGTGCCAGCAGTTACTCCCAGCGAGGTGAAGCTTTCTTT